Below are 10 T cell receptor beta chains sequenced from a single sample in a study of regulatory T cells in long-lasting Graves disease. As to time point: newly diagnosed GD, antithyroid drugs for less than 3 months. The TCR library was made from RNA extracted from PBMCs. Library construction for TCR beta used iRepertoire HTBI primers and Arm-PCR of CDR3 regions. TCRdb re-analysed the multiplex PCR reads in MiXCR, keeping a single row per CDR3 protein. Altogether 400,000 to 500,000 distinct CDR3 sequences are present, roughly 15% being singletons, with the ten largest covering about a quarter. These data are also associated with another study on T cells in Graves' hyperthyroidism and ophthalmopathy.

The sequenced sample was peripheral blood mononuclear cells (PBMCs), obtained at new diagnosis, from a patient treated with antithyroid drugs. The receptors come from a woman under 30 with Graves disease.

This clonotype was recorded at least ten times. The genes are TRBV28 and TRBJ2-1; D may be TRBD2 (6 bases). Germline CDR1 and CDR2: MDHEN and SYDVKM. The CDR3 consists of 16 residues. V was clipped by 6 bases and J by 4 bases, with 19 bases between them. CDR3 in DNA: TGTGCCAGCAGCTCCCCCGGGACCGCGGGATACAATGAGCAGTTCTTC. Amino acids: CASSSPGTAGYNEQFF.

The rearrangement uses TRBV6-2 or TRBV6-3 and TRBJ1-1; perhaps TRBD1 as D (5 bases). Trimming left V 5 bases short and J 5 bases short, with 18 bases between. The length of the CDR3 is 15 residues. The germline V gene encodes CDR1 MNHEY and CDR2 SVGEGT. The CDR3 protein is CASSRPGTPGTEAFF. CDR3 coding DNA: TGTGCCAGCAGTAGACCCGGGACCCCAGGGACTGAAGCTTTCTTT.

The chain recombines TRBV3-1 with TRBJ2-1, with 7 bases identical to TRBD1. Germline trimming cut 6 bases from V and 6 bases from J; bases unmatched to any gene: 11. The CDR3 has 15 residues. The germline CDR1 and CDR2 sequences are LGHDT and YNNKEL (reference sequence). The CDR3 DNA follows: TGTGCCAGCAGTTACAGGGGCGTCGGGTTCAATGAGCAGTTCTTC. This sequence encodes CASSYRGVGFNEQFF.

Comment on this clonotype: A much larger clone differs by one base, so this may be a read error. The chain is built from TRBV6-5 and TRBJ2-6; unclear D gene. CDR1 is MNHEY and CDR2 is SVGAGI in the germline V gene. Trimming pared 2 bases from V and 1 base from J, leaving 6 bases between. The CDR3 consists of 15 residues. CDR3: CASSYVGSGANVLTF. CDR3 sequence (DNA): TGTGCCAGCAGTTACGTAGGGTCTGGGGCCAACGTCCTGACTTTC.

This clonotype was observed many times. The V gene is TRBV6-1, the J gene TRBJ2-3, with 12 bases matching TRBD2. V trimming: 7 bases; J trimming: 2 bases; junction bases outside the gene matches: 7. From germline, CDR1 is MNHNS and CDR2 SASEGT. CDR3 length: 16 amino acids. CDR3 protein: CASTETSGRATDTQYF. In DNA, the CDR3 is TGTGCCAGCACCGAGACTAGCGGGAGAGCCACAGATACGCAGTATTTT.

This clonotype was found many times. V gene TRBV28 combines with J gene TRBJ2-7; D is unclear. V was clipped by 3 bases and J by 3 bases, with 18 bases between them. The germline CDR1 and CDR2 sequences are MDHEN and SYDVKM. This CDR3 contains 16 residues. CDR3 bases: TGTGCCAGCAGTTTCGTATCTGGGGTGGTCTTCTACGAGCAGTACTTC. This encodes CASSFVSGVVFYEQYF.

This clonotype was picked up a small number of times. The CDR3 nucleotides are TGTGCCAGCAGCCACTTCGGACAGGGGGGTGACAATGAGCAGTTCTTC. This codes for CASSHFGQGGDNEQFF. This chain uses TRBV28 with TRBJ2-1; 10 nucleotides align to TRBD1. The V segment lost 6 bases and the J segment 5 bases; nucleotides outside the gene matches: 10. CDR1 MDHEN and CDR2 SYDVKM come from the germline V gene. This CDR3 spans 16 amino acids. Full variable domain (missing parts from reference TRBV28 and TRBJ2-1): DVKVTQSSRYLVKRTGEKVFLECVQDMDHENMFWYRQDPGLGLRLIYFSYDVKMKEKGDIPEGYSVSREKKERFSLILESASTNQTSMYLCASSHFGQGGDNEQFFGPGTRLTVL.

DNA of the CDR3: TGTGCCAGCAGCTTAGTCGTCCAACAGATAAAAGAGACCCAGTACTTC. This encodes CASSLVVQQIKETQYF. The chain uses TRBV7-9 and TRBJ2-5; D gene unclear. Between the trimmed V and J ends, which lost 1 base and 3 bases, there was a span of 15 bases. The CDR3 contains 16 residues. CDR1 is SEHNR and CDR2 is FQNEAQ in the germline V gene (reference sequence).

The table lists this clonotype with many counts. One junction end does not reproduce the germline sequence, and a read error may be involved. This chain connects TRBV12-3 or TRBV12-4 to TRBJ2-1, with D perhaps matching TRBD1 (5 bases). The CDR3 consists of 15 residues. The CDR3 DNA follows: TGTGCCAGCAGTTTTGAACAGGTCGGCCCCAATGAGCAATTCTTC. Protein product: CASSFEQVGPNEQFF.

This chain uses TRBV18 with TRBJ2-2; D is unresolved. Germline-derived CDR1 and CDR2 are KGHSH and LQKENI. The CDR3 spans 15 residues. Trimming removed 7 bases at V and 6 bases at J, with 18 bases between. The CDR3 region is CASYQLVGMAGELFF. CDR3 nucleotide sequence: TGTGCCAGCTACCAGTTAGTGGGAATGGCCGGGGAGCTGTTTTTT.